The rows below give T cell receptor beta chains drawn from one sample of a study of T cells expressing NK-cell markers. TCRdb reworked the 5' RACE reads into one entry per CDR3 protein, no DNA. Its table records over 350,000 distinct CDR3 sequences. The sequencing sample was made of blood T cells: a sorted CD56 or NKG2C T cell subset, CD4+ or CD8+ T cells, or bulk PBMC T cells (not recorded which). These receptors were obtained from a woman aged 50 to 60 in good health. The CDR3 runs from the conserved cysteine through the conserved F or W. The order of the fields is J gene, V gene, CDR3 protein.

>TRBJ2-7|TRBV19
CASSPKGQGNSYEQYF
>TRBJ2-1|TRBV7-9
CASSKTSGRPSAYNEQFF
>TRBJ2-7|TRBV7-9
CASAPGGDEQYF
>TRBJ2-5|TRBV5-8
CASSLALQTQYF
>TRBJ2-2|TRBV30
CAWSGTSGRTGELFF
>TRBJ2-1|TRBV11-2
CASSPRTLAGGFPNEQFF
>TRBJ2-7|TRBV30
CAWSPKDRYYDEQYF
>TRBJ2-4|TRBV15
CATSRGSDSKNIQYF
>TRBJ1-2|TRBV12-3/TRBV12-4
CASRDTASYGYTF
>TRBJ1-1|TRBV11-2
CASSWPGNTEAFF
>TRBJ2-1|TRBV6-1
CAKPRIVAASYNEQFF
>TRBJ2-5|TRBV20-1
CSAIPPRTAETQYF
>TRBJ2-5|TRBV29-1
CSVGHSGGKETQYF
>TRBJ2-1|TRBV14
CASSQERLAGKQFF
>TRBJ2-5|TRBV7-9
CASSLTSGTRETQYF
>TRBJ1-1|TRBV29-1
CSAGGGGAMNTEAFF
>TRBJ2-6|TRBV21-1
CASSKDRWGSGANVLTF
>TRBJ1-1|TRBV28
CASSLGRRGLTEAFF
>TRBJ1-5|TRBV2
CASRESENQPQHF
>TRBJ2-2|TRBV27
CASSFISGITGELFF
>TRBJ2-2|TRBV5-1
CASSSGTATTGELFF
>TRBJ2-7|TRBV19
CASSIAGTSYEQYF
>TRBJ2-2|TRBV9
CASSSPGQGNTGELFF